The 32 T cell receptor beta chains below were found in one sample sequenced in a study of T cells in Graves' hyperthyroidism and ophthalmopathy. From RNA transcripts, TCR beta CDR3 regions were amplified. Using the HTBI primer set, a first-round RT-PCR was run on the TCR CDR3. MiXCR was run by TCRdb on the multiplex PCR reads, yielding one entry per CDR3 protein. The sample shows hundreds of thousands of distinct CDR3 sequences, roughly 15% of them seen only once. The sequenced material came from blood. These receptor sequences come from a woman younger than 35 with Graves' ophthalmopathy.

As to this clonotype: Possible read error: a much larger clone is one base away. This chain links TRBV12-3 or TRBV12-4 with TRBJ1-3; possible D gene TRBD1, 5 bases. The CDR3 totals 17 residues. This CDR3 is CASTPPGPLLSGNTTYF. CDR3 bases: TGTGCCAGCACCCCTCCAGGGCCCCTCCTCTCTGGAAACACCACATATTTT.

This clonotype was detected ten times or more. The chain combines TRBV28 with TRBJ1-3, with D perhaps matching TRBD1 (5 bases). The germline CDR1 and CDR2 sequences are MDHEN and SYDVKM. Trimming left V 5 bases short and J 0 bases short, with 14 bases between. This CDR3 region has 16 residues. The CDR3 loop is CASSPMGRISGNTIYF. The CDR3 DNA reads TGTGCCAGCAGTCCCATGGGACGGATCTCTGGAAACACCATATATTTT.

Only one count was recorded for this clonotype. The chain combines TRBV6-2 or TRBV6-3 with TRBJ1-1; no definite D call. The CDR3 loop spans 14 amino acids. Germline V lookup: CDR1 MNHEY, CDR2 SVGEGT. V was cut by 7 bases and J by 1 base, with 13 bases left in between. The CDR3: CASTLTSGNTEAFF. Written as DNA, the CDR3 is TGTGCCAGCACATTAACTAGCGGGAACACTGAAGCTTTCTTT.

This chain uses TRBV7-9 with TRBJ2-2, with a tentative D call TRBD2 (5 bases). The V end lost 5 bases, the J end lost 6 bases, and 16 bases lay between the germline ends. The CDR3 covers 15 residues. Germline lookup yields CDR1 SEHNR and CDR2 FQNEAQ (reference sequence). CDR3 sequence reads: CASSRSESLPGELFF. DNA for the CDR3: TGTGCCAGCAGCCGTAGCGAGAGTCTCCCCGGGGAGCTGTTTTTT.

In its sample, this clonotype was seen many times. V gene TRBV20-1 combines with J gene TRBJ1-4; D gene unclear. The CDR3 loop spans 11 amino acids. CDR1 and CDR2 from the germline V gene are DFQATT and SNEGSKA (reference sequence). Deletions cut 3 bases from V and 7 bases from J, with 6 bases between. The DNA of the CDR3 is TGCAGTGCTAGCCCCCTTGAAAAACTGTTTTTT. Translating gives CSASPLEKLFF.

DNA for the CDR3: TGTGCCAGCAGTTGGGGACAGGACTTTGAAAAACTGTTTTTT. Translated, it gives CASSWGQDFEKLFF. The rearrangement joins TRBV6-1 to TRBJ1-4; 8 positions agree with TRBD1. Looked up from germline, CDR1 is MNHNS and CDR2 is SASEGT. The V gene end was trimmed by 5 bases and the J gene end by 7 bases; junction bases not matched to a gene: 6. This CDR3 spans 14 amino acids.

This clonotype has at least ten counts. The chain employs TRBV4-1 and TRBJ2-2; D may be TRBD1 or TRBD2 (5 bases each). V lost 2 bases and J lost 0, with 16 bases in between. This CDR3 contains 18 residues. Germline CDR1 reads MGHRA; CDR2 reads YSYEKL. DNA of the CDR3: TGCGCCAGCAGCCAAACAACCCCGGGGCCCGCGAACACCGGGGAGCTGTTTTTT. Residues: CASSQTTPGPANTGELFF.

This clonotype was recorded at least ten times. This chain links TRBV20-1 with TRBJ2-7, with 9 bases that match TRBD1. The CDR3 runs to 14 residues. Germline CDR1 and CDR2: DFQATT and SNEGSKA (reference sequence). The V gene end was trimmed by 8 bases and the J gene end by 6 bases; junction bases not matched to a gene: 14. The CDR3 nucleotides read TGCAGTCACGACTACGGGACAGGGTGTGGCGAGCAGTACTTC. This codes for CSHDYGTGCGEQYF.

A few counts support this clonotype. This chain links TRBV7-9 with TRBJ2-3; TRBD1 might be the D (6 bases). V was cut by 5 bases and J by 2 bases, with 14 bases left in between. The CDR3 has 15 residues. From germline, CDR1 is SEHNR and CDR2 FQNEAQ (reference sequence). In DNA, the CDR3 is TGTGCCAGCAGCGAAGACAGGATTTACACAGATACGCAGTATTTT. Its protein is CASSEDRIYTDTQYF.

Note on this clonotype: Relative to the germline gene, one junction end is altered; a read error may explain this. This rearrangement joins TRBV6-2 or TRBV6-3 to TRBJ2-3; 9 bases match TRBD1. The CDR3 spans 13 residues. Looked up from germline, CDR1 is MNHEY and CDR2 is SVGEGT. The DNA of the CDR3 is TGTGCCGGCAGTTTGAACCGGGACAGGGAAAAGTATTTT. This sequence encodes CAGSLNRDREKYF.

This clonotype was picked up many times. The gene calls are TRBV6-1 and TRBJ2-5; 10 bases map to TRBD2. There are 15 residues in the CDR3. V shed 7 bases and J 5 bases; nucleotides not matched to a gene: 10. The germline CDR1 and CDR2 sequences are MNHNS and SASEGT. In DNA form, the CDR3 reads TGTGCCAGCATGGGGGAAAGCGGGGGGGCGGAGACCCAGTACTTC. It specifies CASMGESGGAETQYF.

This sequence joins TRBV24-1 and TRBJ2-5, with a weak D call TRBD2 (6 bases). The CDR3 is 12 amino acids. Germline V CDR1 and CDR2: KGHDR, SFDVKD. With 5 bases removed from V and 5 bases from J, the gap between germline ends came to 8 bases. CDR3 sequence: CATSGTTETQYF. In DNA form, the CDR3 reads TGTGCCACCAGTGGGACTACGGAGACCCAGTACTTC.

This clonotype was observed many times. V gene TRBV4-1 combines with J gene TRBJ2-7; 10 nucleotides agree with TRBD1. V was pared by 4 bases and J by 2 bases, with 8 bases of the junction left unmatched. The length of the CDR3 is 16 residues. CDR1 is MGHRA and CDR2 is YSYEKL in the germline V gene. The CDR3 sequence: CASSRAGTGATYEQYF. The CDR3 nucleotides are TGCGCCAGCAGCCGCGCCGGGACAGGGGCCACCTACGAGCAGTACTTC.

This clonotype was observed at least ten times. The gene calls are TRBV7-9 and TRBJ2-5, with D maybe TRBD1 (6 bases). Germline loops: CDR1 SEHNR, CDR2 FQNEAQ (reference sequence). V lost 1 base to trimming and J lost 4 bases, with 13 bases between them. The CDR3 is 15 residues long. For the CDR3, the DNA is TGTGCCAGCAGCTTAGGGGGGCCGTCGGGAGAGACCCAGTACTTC. Its translation: CASSLGGPSGETQYF.

As to this clonotype: A much larger clone is a single base away; this may be a read error. The chain combines TRBV7-9 with TRBJ2-7; 8 bases are shared with TRBD2. The CDR3 runs 15 residues. Germline V CDR1 and CDR2: SEHNR, FQNEAQ (reference sequence). CDR3 residues: CAGSLAVAGNYEQYF. The CDR3 DNA sequence: TGTGCCGGCAGTCTAGCGGTAGCGGGGAACTACGAGCAGTACTTC.

The V gene is TRBV20-1, the J gene TRBJ2-5, with 11 bases lining up with TRBD2. This CDR3 region has 13 residues. Germline V gives CDR1 DFQATT, CDR2 SNEGSKA (reference sequence). The trim removed 5 bases at V and 7 bases at J, leaving 6 bases unmatched. The CDR3 nucleotides read TGCAGTGCTTTACTAGCGGGAGACGGGACCCAGTACTTC. It yields the protein CSALLAGDGTQYF.

In its sample, this clonotype was seen many times. This chain uses TRBV10-1 with TRBJ2-2; no clear D gene. This CDR3 has 13 amino acids. The V gene's germline CDR1 is WNHNN and CDR2 SYGVQD (reference sequence). The ends were cut back, 7 bases at V and 0 bases at J, with 6 bases in the middle. CDR3 bases: TGCGCCAGCACTGACCCGAACACCGGGGAGCTGTTTTTT. Translating gives CASTDPNTGELFF.

This clonotype was counted many times. The chain couples TRBV28 to TRBJ1-5; 7 nucleotides agree with TRBD1. The CDR3 is 15 residues long. Per germline, CDR1 MDHEN and CDR2 SYDVKM. Trimming cost V 2 bases and J 1 base; bases outside gene matches: 2. The CDR3: CASSLEGASNQPQHF. DNA for the CDR3: TGTGCCAGCAGTTTAGAGGGGGCAAGCAATCAGCCCCAGCATTTT. Based on the CDR3 plus reference TRBV28 and TRBJ1-5, the full variable domain is DVKVTQSSRYLVKRTGEKVFLECVQDMDHENMFWYRQDPGLGLRLIYFSYDVKMKEKGDIPEGYSVSREKKERFSLILESASTNQTSMYLCASSLEGASNQPQHFGDGTRLSIL.

This clonotype has a count of ten or more. The chain employs TRBV4-1 and TRBJ2-5, with TRBD2 identical over 8 bases. CDR1 MGHRA and CDR2 YSYEKL come from the germline V gene. The length of the CDR3 is 16 residues. After removal of 3 bases from V and 6 bases from J, the junction contained 12 bases not matched to a gene. This chain's CDR3 is CASSQGKGIAGKTQYF. DNA of the CDR3: TGCGCCAGCAGCCAGGGCAAGGGTATAGCGGGAAAGACCCAGTACTTC.

This clonotype was recorded many times. This sequence joins TRBV12-3 or TRBV12-4 and TRBJ2-5; 10 bases are shared with TRBD1. V shed 1 base and J 10 bases; nucleotides not matched to a gene: 3. The length of the CDR3 is 13 residues. CDR3 sequence: CASSLGQGASQYF. In nucleotides, the CDR3 is TGTGCCAGCAGTTTAGGACAGGGGGCCAGCCAGTACTTC.

The V call is TRBV28, the J call TRBJ2-7, with 9 bases identical to TRBD2. The V gene's germline CDR1 is MDHEN and CDR2 SYDVKM. V shed 5 bases, J shed 1 base, and the junction held 6 bases outside the gene matches. The CDR3 has 15 residues. The CDR3: CASSRRSGGSYEQYF. DNA for the CDR3: TGTGCCAGCAGTCGTCGTAGCGGGGGATCCTACGAGCAGTACTTC.

There are many counts of this clonotype. This sequence joins TRBV18 and TRBJ2-5; a possible D gene is TRBD1 (5 bases). The length of the CDR3 is 14 residues. CDR1 and CDR2 from the germline V gene are KGHSH and LQKENI. Trimming removed 0 bases from V and 4 bases from J, with 9 bases in between. DNA of the CDR3: TGTGCCAGCTCACCACCAGGGGTTAGAGAGACCCAGTACTTC. As protein: CASSPPGVRETQYF.

This clonotype was recorded many times. The genes are TRBV13 and TRBJ2-1; TRBD1 agrees at 7 bases. Germline CDR1 PRHDT, CDR2 FYEKMQ (reference sequence). This CDR3 has 20 residues. J was trimmed by 4 bases and V by 6 bases; bases with no gene match: 24. The CDR3 here is CASRPDRAWVVHGLYNEQFF. DNA of the CDR3: TGTGCCAGCAGACCCGACAGGGCATGGGTCGTTCATGGTCTATACAATGAGCAGTTCTTC.

In this sample, this clonotype turned up many times. The chain recombines TRBV7-2 with TRBJ1-6; unclear D gene. Germline CDR1 and CDR2: SGHTA and FQGNSA. The CDR3 extends over 14 amino acids. Trimming took off 6 bases at V and 6 bases at J, with 12 bases between the two ends. CDR3 sequence (DNA): TGTGCCAGCAGACTAGATCTGGTTAATTCACCCCTCCACTTT. Its protein product is CASRLDLVNSPLHF.

Ten or more counts support this clonotype. The rearrangement links TRBV6-1 to TRBJ1-5, with TRBD1 matching 7 bases. V was pared by 2 bases and J by 0 bases, with 10 bases of the junction left unmatched. This CDR3 comprises 18 residues. In germline, CDR1 is MNHNS, CDR2 SASEGT. CDR3 in amino acids: CASSEFATGSYSNQPQHF. CDR3 DNA sequence: TGTGCCAGCAGTGAATTCGCGACAGGGTCCTATAGCAATCAGCCCCAGCATTTT.

This clonotype was found many times. This chain joins TRBV29-1 and TRBJ2-7; D call uncertain. Trimming took off 3 bases at V and 3 bases at J, with 12 bases between the two ends. This CDR3 has 13 amino acids. CDR1 and CDR2 from the germline V gene are SQVTM and ANQGSEA. CDR3 protein: CSVELSGSYEQYF. The CDR3 region has the DNA TGCAGCGTTGAGCTCTCGGGCAGCTACGAGCAGTACTTC.

This clonotype was counted many times. The CDR3 loop is CASSSAYTEAFF. DNA of the CDR3: TGTGCCAGCAGTTCTGCCTACACTGAAGCTTTCTTT. The chain is built from TRBV12-3 or TRBV12-4 and TRBJ1-1; D unresolved. V lost 4 bases and J lost 3, with 6 bases in between. CDR3 length equals 12 residues.

The chain couples TRBV5-1 to TRBJ1-6; TRBD1 is a possible D gene (5 bases). Germline V gives CDR1 SGHRS, CDR2 YFSETQ. Trimming pared 0 bases from V and 5 bases from J, leaving 12 bases between. The CDR3 is 16 amino acids. In nucleotides, the CDR3 is TGCGCCAGCAGCTTGGTACCCGACAGAAATAATTCACCCCTCCACTTT. Its protein product is CASSLVPDRNNSPLHF.

This clonotype was seen at least ten times. The chain has TRBV2 and TRBJ2-5; TRBD2 aligns across 10 bases. The CDR3 has 15 amino acids. CDR1 and CDR2 (germline): SNHLY, FYNNEI. J gave up 4 bases and V 1 base, and 3 bases lay outside the gene matches. CDR3 nucleotide sequence: TGTGCCAGCAGTGAAGAAGTAGCGGGAGGAGAGACCCAGTACTTC. This codes for CASSEEVAGGETQYF.

This clonotype was recorded many times. This chain uses TRBV30 with TRBJ1-1; the match to TRBD1 covers 7 bases. This CDR3 is built from 13 residues. Germline V gene sequence: CDR1 GTSNPN, CDR2 SVGIG (reference sequence). Losses at the gene ends were 3 bases for V and 1 base for J; bases not matched to a gene: 2. Here the CDR3 DNA reads TGTGCCTGGAGAGGGACAGCGAACACTGAAGCTTTCTTT. Translation gives CAWRGTANTEAFF.

In this sample, this clonotype turned up many times. The chain links TRBV18 to TRBJ1-3, with 7 bases aligning to TRBD1. Germline V gene lookup returns CDR1 KGHSH and CDR2 LQKENI. The CDR3 sequence is 15 residues long. Unmatched junction bases numbered 5, after V lost 6 bases and J lost 0 bases. The CDR3 sequence is CASSPGQTSGNTIYF. The DNA for the CDR3 is TGTGCCAGCTCGCCGGGACAGACCTCTGGAAACACCATATATTTT.

This clonotype was found many times. This chain links TRBV28 with TRBJ2-7; D may match TRBD1 or TRBD2 (5 bases each). CDR1 and CDR2 (germline): MDHEN, SYDVKM. CDR3 length: 16 residues. V shed 3 bases and J shed 5 bases, with 20 bases lying between them. CDR3 amino acids: CASSFSPGRPIHEQYF. The CDR3 bases are TGTGCCAGCAGTTTTTCACCGGGACGGCCGATCCACGAGCAGTACTTC.